This T cell receptor (beta chain) was identified during a study of cytomegalovirus exposure and HLA in healthy donors. Clones were sequenced by immunoSEQ multiplex PCR, and TCRdb holds only the in-frame ones, with some missing. The sample has 75,000 to 95,000 clones, approximately 96% seen once. The donors were part of the validation cohort of more than 90 subjects. That cohort was separate from the first cohort, which comprised some 670 subjects. V lost 2 bases to trimming and J lost 2 bases, with 12 bases between them. This CDR3 is built from 15 residues. The germline CDR1 and CDR2 sequences are MDHEN and SYDVKM. Findings of the study overall: Published work reported that the classifier diagnosed cytomegalovirus status with high specificity and sensitivity. Most observed TCR sequences were rare, whereas some public TCRs were detected in many donors. The listing of 150 or so TCR beta chains classed them as cytomegalovirus-associated.

Comments on this clone: No antigen is known for it.

The source material was PBMCs. The V call is TRBV28, the J call TRBJ1-2, with D perhaps TRBD1 (6 bases). This clonotype was sampled from a man between 18 and 35 years old in good health and CMV-seronegative. DNA of the CDR3: TGTGCCAGCAGTTTACCCGGGCAGGGGAACTATGGCTACACCTTC. It encodes CASSLPGQGNYGYTF.